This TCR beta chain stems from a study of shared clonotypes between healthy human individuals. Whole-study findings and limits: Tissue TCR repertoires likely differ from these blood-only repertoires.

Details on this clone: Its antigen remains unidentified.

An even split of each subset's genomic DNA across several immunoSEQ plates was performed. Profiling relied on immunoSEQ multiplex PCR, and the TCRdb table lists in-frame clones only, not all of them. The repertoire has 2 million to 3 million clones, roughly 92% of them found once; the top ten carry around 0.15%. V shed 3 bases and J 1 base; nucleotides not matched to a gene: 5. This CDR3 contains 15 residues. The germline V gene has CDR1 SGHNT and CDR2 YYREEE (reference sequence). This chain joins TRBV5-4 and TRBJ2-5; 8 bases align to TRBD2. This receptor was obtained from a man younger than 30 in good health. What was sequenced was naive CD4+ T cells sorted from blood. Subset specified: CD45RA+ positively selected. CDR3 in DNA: TGTGCCAGCAGCTCGGGAGGGATAAGCCAAGAGACCCAGTACTTC. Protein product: CASSSGGISQETQYF.